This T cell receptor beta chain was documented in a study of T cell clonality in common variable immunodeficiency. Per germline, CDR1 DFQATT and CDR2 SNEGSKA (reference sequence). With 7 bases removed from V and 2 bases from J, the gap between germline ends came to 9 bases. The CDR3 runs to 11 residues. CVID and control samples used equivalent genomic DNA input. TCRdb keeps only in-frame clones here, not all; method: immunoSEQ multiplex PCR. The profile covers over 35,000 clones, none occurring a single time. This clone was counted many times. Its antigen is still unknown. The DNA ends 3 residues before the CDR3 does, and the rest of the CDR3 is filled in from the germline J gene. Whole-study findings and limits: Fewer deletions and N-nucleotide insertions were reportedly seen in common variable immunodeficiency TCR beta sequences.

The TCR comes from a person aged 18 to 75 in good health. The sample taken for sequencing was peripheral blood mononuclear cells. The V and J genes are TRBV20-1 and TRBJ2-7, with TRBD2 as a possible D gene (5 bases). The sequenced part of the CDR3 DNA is TGCAGTGTAGACTATACCTACGAG. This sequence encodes CSVDYTYE. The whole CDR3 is CSVDYTYEQYF.